The 5 T cell receptor beta chains below were found in one sample sequenced in a study of graft-versus-host responses after intestinal transplantation. TCRdb keeps only in-frame clones here, not all; method: immunoSEQ multiplex PCR. Among 9,500 to 12,000 clones listed, around 83% were seen once. The sequencing used PBMCs, collected 494 days after intestinal transplant. The receptor source for this set is a human patient who received an intestinal transplant, so some T cells may come from the graft donor.

The V call is TRBV14, the J call TRBJ2-1; possible D gene TRBD1, 5 bases. Germline V gene lookup returns CDR1 SGHDN and CDR2 FVKESK. V dropped 8 bases and J dropped 8 bases, with 16 bases sitting between them. CDR3 length equals 13 residues. The CDR3 nucleotides are TGTGCCAGCCAACAGGAGTTAAATCATGAGCAGTTCTTC. Its protein is CASQQELNHEQFF.

In nucleotides, the CDR3 is TGTGCCAGTAGTATTGGAGCCGGCGAGCAGTACTTC. Translating gives CASSIGAGEQYF. V usage is TRBV19 and J usage is TRBJ2-7; unclear D gene. The CDR3 is made up of 12 amino acids. Trimming shortened V by 3 bases and J by 6 bases, and 9 bases separated the two germline ends. Germline lookup yields CDR1 LNHDA and CDR2 SQIVND (reference sequence). The full variable domain, its missing parts supplied by reference TRBV19 and TRBJ2-7, is DGGITQSPKYLFRKEGQNVTLSCEQNLNHDAMYWYRQDPGQGLRLIYYSQIVNDFQKGDIAEGYSVSREKKESFPLTVTSAQKNPTAFYLCASSIGAGEQYFGPGTRLTVT.

The chain uses TRBV11-1 and TRBJ2-2; no firm D call. Germline V gives CDR1 SGHAT, CDR2 FQDESV (reference sequence). The length of the CDR3 is 14 residues. Trimming left V 2 bases short and J 4 bases short, with 8 bases between. The CDR3 region has the DNA TGTGCCAGCAGCTTATATGAGGCCACCGGGGAGCTGTTTTTT. Translation gives CASSLYEATGELFF.

V usage is TRBV28 and J usage is TRBJ2-7, with D maybe TRBD2 (7 bases). The CDR3 contains 16 residues. Germline CDR1 MDHEN, CDR2 SYDVKM. V was clipped by 7 bases and J by 3 bases, with 22 bases between them. The CDR3 sequence: CASISPTAGAGYEQYF. The CDR3, as DNA: TGTGCCAGCATCTCCCCAACGGCGGGGGCGGGCTACGAGCAGTACTTC.

Notes on this clone: One end of the junction varies from germline; a read error may be responsible. This CDR3 reads CASSRKVDTGELFF. CDR3 sequence (DNA): TGTGCTAGCAGTCGGAAGGTGGACACCGGGGAGCTGTTTTTT. The J gene is TRBJ2-2, the V gene TRBV7-7; D call uncertain. The CDR3 spans 14 residues. Per the germline V gene, CDR1 is SSHAT and CDR2 is FNYEAQ (reference sequence).